These 22 T cell receptor beta chains share one sample of origin, sequenced in a study of T cells in Graves' hyperthyroidism and ophthalmopathy. Amplification of TCR beta CDR3 regions used RNA as the template. RT-PCR in the first round (using the HTBI primer set) targeted the TCR CDR3. TCRdb reanalysed the multiplex PCR reads using MiXCR and keeps one entry per CDR3 protein. The table has around 300,000 distinct CDR3 sequences, about 13% seen once; the top ten hold roughly 7.9%. Sequencing input: blood. These TCRs come from a woman between 40 and 55 years old with Graves' hyperthyroidism.

This clonotype was seen many times. The chain uses TRBV13 and TRBJ2-5; maybe TRBD1 (6 bases). The CDR3 extends over 14 amino acids. The germline CDR1 and CDR2 sequences are PRHDT and FYEKMQ (reference sequence). V was pared by 5 bases and J by 2 bases, with 12 bases between. The CDR3 bases are TGTGCCAGCAGCACACAGGGCACGCAAGAGACCCAGTACTTC. Residues: CASSTQGTQETQYF.

This clonotype has ten or more counts. The chain has TRBV18 and TRBJ1-2, with D possibly matching TRBD1 (5 bases). The germline V and J ends were trimmed by 6 bases and 8 bases, with 16 bases remaining between them. The CDR3 totals 13 residues. Germline V gene lookup returns CDR1 KGHSH and CDR2 LQKENI. Here the CDR3 DNA reads TGTGCCAGCTCCCCCGACCGGGACGTAGGCTACACCTTC. It codes for CASSPDRDVGYTF.

This clonotype was counted once. A much more abundant neighbour one base away suggests this may be a read error. The chain has TRBV6-2 or TRBV6-3 and TRBJ1-2; D call uncertain. The CDR3 is 13 amino acids. Germline V gene lookup returns CDR1 MNHEY and CDR2 SVGEGT. This CDR3 reads CASGLGPRPKLHF. The CDR3 nucleotides are TGTGCCAGCGGTTTAGGACCTCGACCGAAACTACACTTC.

This clonotype was observed a few times. The CDR3 coding sequence is TGTGCCAGCAGTCCCGTCGACAGGCCCTCTGGAAACACCATATATTTT. Translated: CASSPVDRPSGNTIYF. The chain couples TRBV28 to TRBJ1-3; TRBD1 might be the D (6 bases). Trimming removed 5 bases from V and 0 bases from J, with 14 bases in between. The CDR3 runs 16 residues. Per germline, CDR1 MDHEN and CDR2 SYDVKM.

This clonotype was counted many times. As DNA, the CDR3 is TGTGCCAGCAGTTCCCCGACTAGCGGGATACAAGAGACCCAGTACTTC. Amino acid sequence: CASSSPTSGIQETQYF. The rearrangement uses TRBV28 and TRBJ2-5; 11 bases map to TRBD2. J was trimmed by 2 bases and V by 4 bases; bases with no gene match: 6. Germline CDR1 reads MDHEN; CDR2 reads SYDVKM. There are 16 residues in the CDR3.

This clonotype was seen only a few times. The rearrangement uses TRBV9 and TRBJ2-7; 8 bases agree with TRBD2. The junction had 16 bases not matched to a gene; V was cut back by 3 bases and J by 2 bases. Per germline, CDR1 SGDLS and CDR2 YYNGEE. This CDR3 has 18 residues. For the CDR3, the DNA is TGTGCCAGCAGCGAGGGGCTTATCGGTAGCGGGGCCCCCTACGAGCAGTACTTC. Its protein product is CASSEGLIGSGAPYEQYF.

The chain combines TRBV20-1 with TRBJ2-7; D is undetermined. The germline gives CDR1 DFQATT, CDR2 SNEGSKA (reference sequence). The V gene lost 3 bases and the J gene lost 6 bases, with 9 bases spanning the gap. The CDR3 is 11 amino acids. For the CDR3, the DNA is TGCAGTGCTAGCGGGTCGGGCGAGCAGTACTTC. The encoded protein is CSASGSGEQYF.

This clonotype was counted ten times or more. The J gene is TRBJ2-1, the V gene TRBV6-1; 11 bases match TRBD2. J lost 12 bases, V lost 1 base, and 11 bases had no gene match. CDR3 length: 16 amino acids. Germline V gene data show CDR1 as MNHNS and CDR2 as SASEGT. Here the CDR3 DNA reads TGTGCCAGCAGTGAAGTCAGGGGACTAGCGGCCTTAATGCAGTTCTTC. Translated, it gives CASSEVRGLAALMQFF.

This clonotype was counted at least ten times. The chain couples TRBV7-8 to TRBJ1-2; unclear D gene. With 1 base removed from V and 4 bases from J, the gap between germline ends came to 13 bases. The germline gives CDR1 SGHVS, CDR2 FQNEAQ. The CDR3 has 15 amino acids. The CDR3 sequence: CASSLDQAKGYGYTF. For the CDR3, the DNA is TGTGCCAGCAGCTTAGATCAGGCGAAGGGCTATGGCTACACCTTC.

At least ten counts were recorded for this clonotype. This chain joins TRBV7-9 and TRBJ2-3; weak D call: TRBD2 (5 bases). V lost 4 bases and J lost 2, with 16 bases in between. The V gene's germline CDR1 is SEHNR and CDR2 FQNEAQ (reference sequence). The CDR3 length is 16 residues. CDR3 sequence (DNA): TGTGCCAGCAGCTCAGGAAGAGCGGAGTTCACAGATACGCAGTATTTT. The encoded protein is CASSSGRAEFTDTQYF.

This clonotype came up many times. V usage is TRBV2 and J usage is TRBJ1-1; D is perhaps TRBD1 (6 bases). The V gene's germline CDR1 is SNHLY and CDR2 FYNNEI. Deletions cut 6 bases from V and 10 bases from J, with 18 bases between. There are 13 residues in the CDR3. CDR3 coding DNA: TGTGCCAGCAGCTCCCGGGACAACTCTCTAGCTTTCTTT. Residues: CASSSRDNSLAFF.

This clonotype was picked up a small number of times. J is TRBJ2-5 and V is TRBV11-3, with D possibly TRBD1 on 6 matching bases. This CDR3 has 14 amino acids. CDR1 is SGHNT and CDR2 is YENEEA in the germline V gene. V lost 5 bases and J lost 3, with 13 bases in between. CDR3 nucleotides: TGTGCCAGCAGCCGAAGAGGACAGAAAGAGACCCAGTACTTC. Its protein product is CASSRRGQKETQYF.

The table lists this clonotype with many counts. The V call is TRBV27, the J call TRBJ2-3; 12 bases are shared with TRBD2. Germline V CDR1 and CDR2: MNHEY, SMNVEV (reference sequence). The CDR3 has 19 amino acids. J gave up 2 bases and V 2 bases, and 11 bases lay outside the gene matches. The CDR3 nucleotides read TGTGCCAGCAGTTTAGCTTATCCGGGACTAGCGGGCAACACAGATACGCAGTATTTT. It translates to CASSLAYPGLAGNTDTQYF.

This clonotype was recorded many times. This rearrangement joins TRBV18 to TRBJ2-7, with unresolved D. V was trimmed by 5 bases and J by 6 bases, leaving 8 bases between them. Germline loops: CDR1 KGHSH, CDR2 LQKENI. This CDR3 has 11 residues. DNA of the CDR3: TGTGCCAGCTCATCTCGGATCGAGCAGTACTTC. Its translation is CASSSRIEQYF.

This clonotype was seen repeatedly, ten times or more. V and J are TRBV6-1 and TRBJ1-4; a possible D gene is TRBD1 (5 bases). V lost 5 bases, J lost 3 bases, and 16 bases lay in between. This CDR3 is 16 amino acids long. Per the germline V gene, CDR1 is MNHNS and CDR2 is SASEGT. The CDR3 is CASSYGGDLSNEKLFF. CDR3 DNA sequence: TGTGCCAGCAGTTATGGAGGGGACCTTTCTAATGAAAAACTGTTTTTT.

This clonotype has more than one count but fewer than ten. It may be a read error: a sequence one base away is much more abundant. The chain carries TRBV11-2 and TRBJ2-7; D is possibly TRBD2 (6 bases). This CDR3 has 13 amino acids. Germline assignment: CDR1 SGHAT and CDR2 FQNNGV. CDR3 in amino acids: CASSLSSDYGQYF. CDR3 in DNA: TGTGCCAGCAGCTTGTCTAGCGACTACGGGCAGTACTTC.

Many counts were recorded for this clonotype. The rearrangement uses TRBV9 and TRBJ2-7; D perhaps matches TRBD2 (7 bases). V was trimmed by 5 bases and J by 5 bases, leaving 26 bases between them. Germline values: CDR1 SGDLS, CDR2 YYNGEE. The CDR3 consists of 17 residues. The CDR3 reads CASRPGLLEGGFNEQYF. As DNA, the CDR3 is TGTGCCAGCAGACCAGGGTTGCTGGAGGGGGGGTTCAACGAGCAGTACTTC.

This clonotype showed up many times. The V gene is TRBV3-1, the J gene TRBJ2-5; the D is unclear. CDR1 and CDR2 from the germline V gene are LGHDT and YNNKEL (reference sequence). The germline V and J ends were trimmed by 4 bases and 5 bases, with 17 bases remaining between them. CDR3 length equals 15 residues. The CDR3 sequence: CASSRSPETWETQYF. DNA for the CDR3: TGTGCCAGCAGCCGATCCCCCGAGACTTGGGAGACCCAGTACTTC.

This clonotype was seen ten or more times. The chain recombines TRBV29-1 with TRBJ2-5; 7 bases align to TRBD1. V trimming: 3 bases; J trimming: 4 bases; junction bases outside the gene matches: 5. The germline V gene encodes CDR1 SQVTM and CDR2 ANQGSEA. The CDR3 length is 13 residues. CDR3 in amino acids: CSVDKTGIETQYF. The CDR3 bases are TGCAGCGTTGATAAGACAGGGATAGAGACCCAGTACTTC.

This clonotype was counted at least ten times. This chain links TRBV2 with TRBJ1-5; D gene uncertain. CDR1 SNHLY and CDR2 FYNNEI come from the germline V gene. The V and J ends lost 4 bases and 2 bases respectively, with 12 bases between them. The CDR3 length is 15 residues. The CDR3 sequence: CASSAGVEGNQPQHF. The CDR3 DNA follows: TGTGCCAGCAGTGCTGGGGTAGAGGGCAATCAGCCCCAGCATTTT.

The chain joins TRBV20-1 to TRBJ2-7, with unresolved D. V was shortened by 6 bases and J by 4 bases, with 13 bases between the two germline ends. CDR3 size: 12 residues. Germline CDR1 reads DFQATT; CDR2 reads SNEGSKA (reference sequence). In nucleotides, the CDR3 is TGCAGTGCCCAAACGGTGGATTACGAGCAGTACTTC. Translation gives CSAQTVDYEQYF.

In nucleotides, the CDR3 is TGTGCCAGCAGCCTGGGACTAGCGGGAGGAGAGTCCTACGAGCAGTACTTC. The encoded protein is CASSLGLAGGESYEQYF. The chain uses TRBV7-2 and TRBJ2-7; TRBD2 agrees at 15 bases. V lost 5 bases, J lost 1 base, and 6 bases stayed unmatched. Germline assignment: CDR1 SGHTA and CDR2 FQGNSA. The CDR3 is made up of 17 amino acids.